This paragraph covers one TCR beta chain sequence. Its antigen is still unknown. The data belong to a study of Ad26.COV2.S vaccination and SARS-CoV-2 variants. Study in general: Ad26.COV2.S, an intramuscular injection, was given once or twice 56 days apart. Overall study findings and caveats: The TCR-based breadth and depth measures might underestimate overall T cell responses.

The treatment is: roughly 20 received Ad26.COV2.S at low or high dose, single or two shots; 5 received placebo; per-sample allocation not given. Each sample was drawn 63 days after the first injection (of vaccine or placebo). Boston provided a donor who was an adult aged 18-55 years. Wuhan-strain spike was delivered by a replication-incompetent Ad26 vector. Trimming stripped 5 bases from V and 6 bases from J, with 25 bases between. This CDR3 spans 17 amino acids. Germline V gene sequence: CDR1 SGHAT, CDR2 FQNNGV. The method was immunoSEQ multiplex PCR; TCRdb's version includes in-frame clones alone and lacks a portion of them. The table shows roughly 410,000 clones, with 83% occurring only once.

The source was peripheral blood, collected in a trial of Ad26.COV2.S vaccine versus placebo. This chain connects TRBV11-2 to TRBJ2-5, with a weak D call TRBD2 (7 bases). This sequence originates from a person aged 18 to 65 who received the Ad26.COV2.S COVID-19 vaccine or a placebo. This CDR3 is CASSPIHGGLNVKTQYF. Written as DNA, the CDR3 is TGTGCCAGCAGCCCTATTCACGGGGGGCTAAATGTGAAGACCCAGTACTTC. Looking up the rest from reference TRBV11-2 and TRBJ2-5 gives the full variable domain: EAGVAQSPRYKIIEKRQSVAFWCNPISGHATLYWYQQILGQGPKLLIQFQNNGVVDDSQLPKDRFSAERLKGVDSTLKIQPAKLEDSAVYLCASSPIHGGLNVKTQYFGPGTRLLVL.